This TCR beta chain emerged from a study of identical twins. Study outcomes and limitations: Alpha sequences that were out-of-frame and twin-shared showed an excess of low generation probability. Insertion counts were lower in abundant cord blood beta clonotypes, a trend that memory repertoires did not show. Out-of-frame TCR alpha sharing observed in monozygotic twins exceeded model estimates.

V lost 1 base and J 2 bases, leaving 15 bases between the germline ends. This CDR3 comprises 17 residues. CDR1 is MGHRA, CDR2 YSYEKL, per germline. Each cDNA held unique molecular identifiers, and template switching gave it a universal primer site. TCRdb reprocessed the 5' RACE reads via MiXCR and lists one record per CDR3 protein. The repertoire includes about 530,000 distinct CDR3 sequences, about 22% of them detected once, and about 0.5% sits in the top ten. Comments on this clonotype: Its antigen is undetermined.

The data also belong to a second study, concerning yellow fever vaccine responses in identical twins.

The receptor was derived from a woman between 18 and 29 years old in good health. The material sequenced was CD4+ T cells sorted from blood. The chain has TRBV4-1 and TRBJ2-1, with a weak D call TRBD2 (5 bases). CDR3: CASSQVYGESPYNEQFF. CDR3 bases: TGCGCCAGCAGCCAAGTATATGGGGAGAGCCCCTACAATGAGCAGTTCTTC.